The 2 T cell receptor beta chains below come from one sample, sequenced in a study of blood T cell repertoires in COVID-19 (dated by TCRdb to 2018 to 2021). To prepare the library, the immunoSEQ multiplex PCR assay was applied. Drawn from immuneACCESS, this table holds only the in-frame rearrangements with V and J called that TCRdb kept. Clones are partly lost; checked studies trace under half to an unresolved V gene and leave the rest unexplained. This sample comprises under 100,000 clones, around 94% of them detected only once. The leading ten clones occupy approximately 6% of the sample. Sequencing was performed on peripheral blood. These receptors all stem from a woman in her fifties or sixties with active COVID-19.

This clone occurred once. The J gene is TRBJ1-2, the V gene TRBV18; 11 bases map to TRBD1. CDR1 is KGHSH, CDR2 LQKENI, per germline. The CDR3 spans 15 residues. The trim removed 0 bases at V and 8 bases at J, leaving 5 bases unmatched. The CDR3 sequence: CASSPPFWDRGGYTF. The CDR3 DNA sequence: TGTGCCAGCTCACCACCGTTCTGGGACAGGGGGGGCTACACCTTC. Full variable domain (rest looked up from reference TRBV18 and TRBJ1-2): NAGVMQNPRHLVRRRGQEARLRCSPMKGHSHVYWYRQLPEEGLKFMVYLQKENIIDESGMPKERFSAEFPKEGPSILRIQQVVRGDSAAYFCASSPPFWDRGGYTFGSGTRLTVV.

The chain is built from TRBV5-1 and TRBJ1-1, with unresolved D. The CDR3 spans 14 residues. The V gene's germline CDR1 is SGHRS and CDR2 YFSETQ. V was cut by 0 bases and J by 1 base, with 7 bases left in between. The CDR3 DNA follows: TGCGCCAGCAGCTTGGATCAGAAGAACACTGAAGCTTTCTTT. It translates to CASSLDQKNTEAFF.